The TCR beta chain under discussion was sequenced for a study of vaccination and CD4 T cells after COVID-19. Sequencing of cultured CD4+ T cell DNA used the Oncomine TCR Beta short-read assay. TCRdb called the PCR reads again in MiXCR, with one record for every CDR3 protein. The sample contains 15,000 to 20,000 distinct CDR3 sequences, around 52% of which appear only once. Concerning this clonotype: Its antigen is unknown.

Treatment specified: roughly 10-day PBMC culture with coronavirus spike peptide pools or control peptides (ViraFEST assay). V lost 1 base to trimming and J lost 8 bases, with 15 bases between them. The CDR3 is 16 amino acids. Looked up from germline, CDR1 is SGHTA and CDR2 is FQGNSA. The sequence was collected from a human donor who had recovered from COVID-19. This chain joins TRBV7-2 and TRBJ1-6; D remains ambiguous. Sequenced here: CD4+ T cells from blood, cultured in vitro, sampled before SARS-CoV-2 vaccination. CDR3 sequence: CASSLGTGSGYSPLHF. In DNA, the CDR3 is TGTGCCAGCAGCTTAGGAACTGGCAGCGGTTATTCACCCCTCCACTTT.